The following is a T cell receptor (beta chain) sequence with its context. These data come from a study of blood T cell repertoires in COVID-19. Study information: From T cells, B-cell-depleted T cells, or PBMCs came the material, which was cDNA or gDNA.

V was cut by 0 bases and J by 5 bases, with 13 bases left in between. The germline V gene has CDR1 LNHNV and CDR2 YYDKDF (reference sequence). This CDR3 spans 15 amino acids. The protocol was immunoSEQ multiplex PCR, while the TCRdb copy is restricted to in-frame clones and leaves out a portion. The data hold some 150,000 clones, with about four fifths observed a single time. This receptor was obtained from a human donor with acute or convalescent COVID-19. The donor label of this sample is uncertain. Specimen: peripheral blood. V and J are TRBV15 and TRBJ1-1; D is unclear. In DNA form, the CDR3 reads TGTGCCACCAGCAGAGATCACGGGTTAGAGACTGAAGCTTTCTTT. Its translation: CATSRDHGLETEAFF.